The rows below give T cell receptor beta chains drawn from one sample of a study of regulatory T cells in long-lasting Graves disease. MiXCR was run by TCRdb on the multiplex PCR reads, yielding one entry per CDR3 protein. The data contain under 450,000 distinct CDR3 sequences, less than 30% of them singletons. The source was peripheral blood mononuclear cells (PBMCs), collected when the disease was refractory, from a patient treated with antithyroid drugs. Receptors were obtained from a woman in her thirties or forties with Graves disease. The conserved cysteine and the conserved F or W are not part of the CDR3 here. Fields, in order: V gene, J gene, CDR3 protein.

TRBV6-1	TRBJ2-7	ASSAGQQPRNEQY
TRBV12-3/TRBV12-4	TRBJ2-5	ASSSVDRKETQY
TRBV28	TRBJ1-5	ASSSQPSPGQPQH
TRBV5-8	TRBJ1-3	ASSRGSSGNTIY
TRBV11-2	TRBJ2-7	ASYTSRGQGRNSYEQY
TRBV28	TRBJ2-7	ASSSDPYEQY
TRBV10-2	TRBJ2-2	ASSRTGLAGELF
TRBV28	TRBJ1-5	ASSLEQLTSNQPQH
TRBV28	TRBJ1-6	ASSLWGRNYNSPLH
TRBV28	TRBJ2-7	ASSPGTGSGYEQY
TRBV20-1	TRBJ2-3	SARAGSITDTQY
TRBV4-1	TRBJ1-6	ASSTREGGSNSPLH